This T cell receptor (beta chain) was sequenced during a study of somatic mutations in cytotoxic T cells in rheumatoid arthritis. This CDR3 spans 13 amino acids. Germline V gives CDR1 GTSNPN, CDR2 SVGIG (reference sequence). V shed 4 bases, J shed 8 bases, and the junction held 8 bases outside the gene matches. Original processing notes: Patient-derived CD8+ clones with a size above 1% showed rare matches to published virus-specific TCRB sequences. The protocol was immunoSEQ multiplex PCR, while the TCRdb copy is restricted to in-frame clones and leaves out a portion. V and J calls and clone size are copied from that table; D and trimming were computed from the DNA. The sample contains some 15,000 clones, about four fifths of which appear only once.

Material: CD8+ T cells sorted from blood. The V and J genes are TRBV30 and TRBJ2-1; 7 nucleotides match TRBD1. The receptor was isolated from an adult with rheumatoid arthritis. The CDR3 loop is CAWTIGGFDEQFF. Written as DNA, the CDR3 is TGTGCCTGGACTATAGGGGGCTTCGATGAGCAGTTCTTC.